The 5 T cell receptor beta chains below were found in one sample sequenced in a study of Graves' ophthalmopathy and Graves' hyperthyroidism. Amplification of the TCR beta CDR3 regions used RNA transcripts (as template). Second-round multiplex PCR came after a first-round RT-PCR that employed HTBI primers. TCRdb reanalysed the multiplex PCR reads using MiXCR and keeps one entry per CDR3 protein. The data show under 800,000 distinct CDR3 sequences, over 20% seen once. The sample consisted of peripheral blood. The source is a woman aged 18-29 years with stable Graves' hyperthyroidism. Some clones in this sample may be carry-over from other donors' samples.

This clonotype came up a few times. The chain joins TRBV24-1 to TRBJ1-5; no reliable D call. V lost 5 bases and J 3 bases, leaving 7 bases between the germline ends. Per the germline V gene, CDR1 is KGHDR and CDR2 is SFDVKD. CDR3 size: 13 residues. The CDR3 spells CATSVASNQPQHF. DNA of the CDR3: TGTGCCACCAGTGTTGCGTCCAATCAGCCCCAGCATTTT.

This chain connects TRBV28 to TRBJ1-1; TRBD1 aligns across 10 bases. The CDR3 is made up of 15 amino acids. Trimming took 6 bases from V and 7 from J; bases not matched to a gene: 11. The germline gives CDR1 MDHEN, CDR2 SYDVKM. CDR3 sequence (DNA): TGTGCCAGCAGCCTGGGGGACAGGGGACGCAGTGAAGCTTTCTTT. Its protein product is CASSLGDRGRSEAFF. The variable domain in full, with the rest retrieved from reference TRBV28 and TRBJ1-1, is DVKVTQSSRYLVKRTGEKVFLECVQDMDHENMFWYRQDPGLGLRLIYFSYDVKMKEKGDIPEGYSVSREKKERFSLILESASTNQTSMYLCASSLGDRGRSEAFFGQGTRLTVV.

This clonotype was picked up many times. The chain joins TRBV6-2 or TRBV6-3 to TRBJ2-7, with D possibly TRBD2 on 6 matching bases. The germline gives CDR1 MNHEY, CDR2 SVGEGT. This CDR3 has 15 amino acids. Trimming took off 8 bases at V and 4 bases at J, with 21 bases between the two ends. CDR3 bases: TGTGCCAGCCGCCGGGAGACAGCGACAGTATACGAGCAGTACTTC. As protein: CASRRETATVYEQYF.

V gene TRBV7-2 combines with J gene TRBJ2-5, with TRBD1 matching 11 bases. Germline V CDR1 and CDR2: SGHTA, FQGNSA. The CDR3 length is 16 residues. J gave up 5 bases and V 4 bases, and 9 bases lay outside the gene matches. The CDR3: CASSSDRTGGRETQYF. The CDR3 DNA reads as TGTGCCAGCAGCTCCGATCGGACAGGGGGCAGGGAGACCCAGTACTTC. Full variable domain (remainder filled in from reference TRBV7-2 and TRBJ2-5): GAGVSQSPSNKVTEKGKDVELRCDPISGHTALYWYRQSLGQGLEFLIYFQGNSAPDKSGLPSDRFSAERTGGSVSTLTIQRTQQEDSAVYLCASSSDRTGGRETQYFGPGTRLLVL.

This clonotype was recorded at least ten times. The gene calls are TRBV20-1 and TRBJ1-5, with TRBD1 as a possible D gene (5 bases). V was shortened by 2 bases and J by 3 bases, with 14 bases between the two germline ends. Germline-derived CDR1 and CDR2 are DFQATT and SNEGSKA (reference sequence). The CDR3 has 15 amino acids. The CDR3 is CSARRTQAANQPQHF. CDR3 sequence (DNA): TGCAGTGCTAGAAGGACACAAGCAGCCAATCAGCCCCAGCATTTT.